The TCR beta chain under discussion was sequenced for a study of shared clonotypes between healthy human individuals. Across the study: Donor composition was a couple of women and three men, aged 18 to 49.

Notes on the study in general: The low donor count limited represented genetic and exposure-history diversity.

This CDR3 spans 17 amino acids. Germline V gene data show CDR1 as LGHNA and CDR2 as YSLEER. V dropped 3 bases and J dropped 0; count of bases not matched to a gene: 6. The donor cohort consisted entirely of Caucasian adults residing in Nashville, Tennessee. Researchers ran the assay at a deep level. The protocol was immunoSEQ multiplex PCR, while the TCRdb copy is restricted to in-frame clones and leaves out a portion. The table shows some 480,000 clones, with around three quarters occurring only once. As for this clone: Antigen specificity is unknown.

This receptor was obtained from a middle-aged woman in good health. Some clones in this sample may be carry-over from other donors' samples. The V call is TRBV4-3, the J call TRBJ2-3, with 10 bases matching TRBD2. The sequenced sample was PBMCs. CDR3 DNA sequence: TGCGCCAGCAGCCAGGGACTAGCGCCCACTAGCACAGATACGCAGTATTTT. It translates to CASSQGLAPTSTDTQYF.